The T cell receptor (beta chain) described here comes from a study of T-cell memory formation after mild COVID-19. Regarding this clonotype: Its antigen is currently unknown.

Between the trimmed V and J ends, which lost 4 bases and 7 bases, there was a span of 8 bases. This CDR3 spans 12 amino acids. The germline CDR1 and CDR2 sequences are LGHDT and YNNKEL (reference sequence). The authors produced TCR alpha and TCR beta cDNA libraries with sample barcodes and UMIs by 5'RACE using constant-segment primers. TCRdb reanalysed the 5' RACE reads using MiXCR and keeps one entry per CDR3 protein. Found here are about 130,000 distinct CDR3 sequences, roughly 15% of them singletons; the top ten hold about 15%. Overall study results and limits: Shrinking CD4+ clones were chiefly CM and EM; CD8+ ones were chiefly EMRA. CD4+ bias marked clones expanding day 15 to 37, unlike balanced contracting clones.

The chain has TRBV3-1 and TRBJ2-1; D remains unclear. The source material was PBMCs or a T cell subset sorted from them (not recorded which). The TCR comes from an adult woman who had mild COVID-19 (a few samples of this study predate the infection). Cell type and time point are not known. The CDR3 nucleotides read TGTGCCAGCAGCCCATCCCCAAATGAGCAGTTCTTC. Translating it yields CASSPSPNEQFF.